This passage covers 9 T cell receptor beta chains from one sample sequenced in a study of T-cell memory formation after mild COVID-19. TCRdb redid the calling of the 5' RACE reads with MiXCR, one entry per CDR3 protein. The sample shows 350,000 or so distinct CDR3 sequences, 10% to 15% of them seen only once. Sequenced material: PBMCs or a T cell subset sorted from them (not recorded which). These receptors were collected from a man aged 18 to 29 who had mild COVID-19 (a few samples of this study predate the infection). Cell type and time point are not known.

In its sample, this clonotype was seen a few times. This chain uses TRBV7-9 with TRBJ1-4, with no clear D. The CDR3 has 13 amino acids. From germline, CDR1 is SEHNR and CDR2 FQNEAQ (reference sequence). V lost 8 bases and J 5 bases, leaving 12 bases between the germline ends. The CDR3: CASVWAENEKLFF. The CDR3 bases are TGTGCCAGCGTCTGGGCGGAGAATGAAAAACTGTTTTTT.

The chain couples TRBV12-3 or TRBV12-4 to TRBJ1-5, with 9 bases that match TRBD1. The CDR3 totals 12 residues. The ends lost 7 bases at V and 6 bases at J; junction bases unmatched: 1. The CDR3 region is CASMGQGQPQHF. DNA of the CDR3: TGTGCCAGCATGGGACAGGGTCAGCCCCAGCATTTT.

The chain is built from TRBV20-1 and TRBJ1-1; maybe TRBD1 (6 bases). This CDR3 is built from 15 residues. V lost 4 bases to trimming and J lost 5 bases, with 20 bases between them. From germline, CDR1 is DFQATT and CDR2 SNEGSKA (reference sequence). CDR3 nucleotides: TGCAGTGCTAAGCTAGGGGGATCTTCAAGGACTGAAGCTTTCTTT. Its translation: CSAKLGGSSRTEAFF.

The genes are TRBV5-1 and TRBJ2-3; 10 bases fit TRBD1. The CDR3 covers 16 residues. CDR1 is SGHRS, CDR2 YFSETQ, per germline. The junction had 9 bases not matched to a gene; V was cut back by 3 bases and J by 5 bases. The CDR3 sequence is CASSSGQGRSVDTQYF. CDR3 DNA: TGCGCCAGCAGCTCGGGACAGGGGCGTTCAGTAGATACGCAGTATTTT.

This chain links TRBV11-2 with TRBJ2-7; D gene unclear. The germline CDR1 and CDR2 sequences are SGHAT and FQNNGV. V lost 4 bases and J 1 base, leaving 5 bases between the germline ends. This CDR3 is built from 12 residues. The CDR3 DNA reads TGTGCCAGCAGCTCCATATCCTACGAGCAGTACGTC. Encoded protein: CASSSISYEQYV.

The chain couples TRBV11-2 to TRBJ1-2; no firm D call. The germline V gene has CDR1 SGHAT and CDR2 FQNNGV. The V end was cut by 1 base, the J end by 1 base, with 7 bases between. This CDR3 is 14 amino acids long. CDR3 sequence (DNA): TGTGCCAGCAGCTTAGCACAGCATAACTATGGCTACACCTTC. Its translation: CASSLAQHNYGYTF.

This clonotype has just a few counts. This sequence joins TRBV5-5 and TRBJ2-4; 8 bases align to TRBD1. Per the germline V gene, CDR1 is SGHKS and CDR2 is YYEKEE (reference sequence). This CDR3 is 16 amino acids long. The junction had 8 bases not matched to a gene; V was cut back by 4 bases and J by 2 bases. The CDR3: CASSTGQGVSKNIQYF. The CDR3 DNA is TGTGCCAGCAGCACCGGACAGGGAGTGTCCAAAAACATTCAGTACTTC. The variable domain in full, completed from reference TRBV5-5 and TRBJ2-4, reads DAGVTQSPTHLIKTRGQQVTLRCSPISGHKSVSWYQQVLGQGPQFIFQYYEKEERGRGNFPDRFSARQFPNYSSELNVNALLLGDSALYLCASSTGQGVSKNIQYFGAGTRLSVL.

This clonotype was detected a few times. The chain joins TRBV5-1 to TRBJ2-3; 8 positions match TRBD2. Looked up from germline, CDR1 is SGHRS and CDR2 is YFSETQ. The CDR3 runs to 15 residues. The junction had 9 bases not matched to a gene; V was cut back by 4 bases and J by 5 bases. The DNA for the CDR3 is TGCGCCAGCAGCCTAGGGACTAGAACACAAGATACGCAGTATTTT. It encodes CASSLGTRTQDTQYF.

The chain uses TRBV12-3 or TRBV12-4 and TRBJ1-5, with a possible D match to TRBD1 (5 bases). CDR3 length: 17 amino acids. Trimming left V 3 bases short and J 0 bases short, with 15 bases between. Written as DNA, the CDR3 is TGTGCCAGCAGTTTCGGTCCGGTAGGGGATAGCAATCAGCCCCAGCATTTT. Its translation: CASSFGPVGDSNQPQHF.